The present TCR beta chain was sequenced within a study of blood T cells in healthy people across ages. Study-wide findings and caveats: It was held that the diversity estimates obtained from one million T cells were underestimates. Higher diversity and more naive CD4+ cells were features of long-lived donors, compared to aged donors.

CDR3 length equals 15 residues. The germline V gene encodes CDR1 MNHEY and CDR2 SMNVEV (reference sequence). A sample-barcoded 5' primer and a J-beta primer mix were used in a second PCR of roughly 6 to 11 cycles. Unique molecular identifiers of 12 random nucleotides labeled each cDNA. Each CDR3 protein gets one entry after TCRdb re-called the 5' RACE reads with MiXCR. Found here are 1.2 million to 1.5 million distinct CDR3 sequences, 59% of them singletons; the top ten hold 5% to 7%. Isolation recovered at least 6 million PBMCs from every sample. Points on this clonotype: Its antigen remains unknown.

The TCR comes from a man younger than 35 in good health. The specimen sequenced was blood. This sequence joins TRBV27 and TRBJ2-4; no clear D gene. The DNA matches TRBJ2-7 better at its end, which makes the J call doubtful. Written as DNA, the CDR3 is TGTGCCAGCAGGGATGACTGGGAAGGAACCTACGAGCAGTACTTC. It yields the protein CASRDDWEGTYEQYF.